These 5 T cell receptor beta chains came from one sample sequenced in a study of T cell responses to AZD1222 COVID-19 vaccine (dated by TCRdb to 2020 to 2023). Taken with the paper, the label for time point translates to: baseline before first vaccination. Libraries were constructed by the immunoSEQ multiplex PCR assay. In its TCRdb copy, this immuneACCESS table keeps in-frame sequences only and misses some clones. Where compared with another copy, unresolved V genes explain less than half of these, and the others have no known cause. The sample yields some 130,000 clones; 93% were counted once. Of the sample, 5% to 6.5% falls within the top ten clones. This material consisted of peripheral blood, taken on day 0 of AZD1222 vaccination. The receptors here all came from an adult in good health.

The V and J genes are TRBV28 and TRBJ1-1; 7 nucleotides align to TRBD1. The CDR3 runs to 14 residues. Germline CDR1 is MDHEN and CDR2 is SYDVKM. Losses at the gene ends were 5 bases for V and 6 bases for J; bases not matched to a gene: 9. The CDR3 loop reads CASSPRQGGPEAFF. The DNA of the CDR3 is TGTGCCAGCAGTCCCCGACAGGGTGGGCCTGAAGCTTTCTTT.

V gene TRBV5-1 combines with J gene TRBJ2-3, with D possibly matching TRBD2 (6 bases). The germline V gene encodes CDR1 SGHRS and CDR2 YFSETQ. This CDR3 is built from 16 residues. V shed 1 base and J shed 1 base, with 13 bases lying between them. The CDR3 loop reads CASSLNFERGTDTQYF. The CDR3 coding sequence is TGCGCCAGCAGCTTGAACTTCGAGCGGGGCACAGATACGCAGTATTTT.

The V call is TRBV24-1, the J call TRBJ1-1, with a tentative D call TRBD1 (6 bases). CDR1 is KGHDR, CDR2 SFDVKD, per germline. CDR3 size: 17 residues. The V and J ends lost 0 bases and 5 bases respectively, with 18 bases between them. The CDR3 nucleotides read TGTGCCACCAGTGATTTGCCTCAAGCGGGGGGCCGGACTGAAGCTTTCTTT. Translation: CATSDLPQAGGRTEAFF.

This CDR3 is CASSQDSSSYEQYF. The CDR3 DNA is TGTGCCAGCAGCCAAGATAGCAGCTCCTACGAGCAGTACTTC. The chain is built from TRBV3-1 (or the pseudogene TRBV3-2) and TRBJ2-7, with D uncertain. The CDR3 runs 14 residues. The V gene lost 0 bases and the J gene lost 0 bases, with 6 bases spanning the gap. Germline V gene data show CDR1 as LGHDT and CDR2 as YNNKEL (reference sequence).

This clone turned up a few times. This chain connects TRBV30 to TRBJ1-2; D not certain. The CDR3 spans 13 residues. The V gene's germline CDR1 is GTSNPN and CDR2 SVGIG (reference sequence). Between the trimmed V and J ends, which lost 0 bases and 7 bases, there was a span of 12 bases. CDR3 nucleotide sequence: TGTGCCTGGAGTGTAGAGAAAGGGAGTGGCTACACCTTC. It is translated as CAWSVEKGSGYTF.